This entry lists 28 T cell receptor beta chains sequenced from one sample in a study of T cells in localized non-small cell lung cancer. Repertoires were generated with immunoSEQ multiplex PCR, while TCRdb's copy carries only in-frame clones and drops some. Altogether under 40,000 clones are present, 93% being singletons, with the ten largest covering approximately 7.9%. This specimen consisted of peripheral blood, obtained before any cancer treatment. The receptors shown here come from a female donor of 60 years or more with stage I lung adenocarcinoma.

The rearrangement uses TRBV30 and TRBJ2-2; 8 positions match TRBD1. J gave up 2 bases and V 4 bases, and 6 bases lay outside the gene matches. The CDR3 has 15 residues. The germline V gene encodes CDR1 GTSNPN and CDR2 SVGIG (reference sequence). CDR3: CAWNKGQVNTGELFF. In DNA form, the CDR3 reads TGTGCCTGGAATAAGGGACAGGTTAACACCGGGGAGCTGTTTTTT. The variable domain in full, completed from reference TRBV30 and TRBJ2-2, reads SQTIHQWPATLVQPVGSPLSLECTVEGTSNPNLYWYRQAAGRGLQLLFYSVGIGQISSEVPQNLSASRPQDRQFILSSKKLLLSDSGFYLCAWNKGQVNTGELFFGEGSRLTVL.

The chain recombines TRBV5-4 with TRBJ2-6, with 7 bases aligning to TRBD2. Germline values: CDR1 SGHNT, CDR2 YYREEE (reference sequence). Trimming removed 0 bases from V and 2 bases from J; junction bases left unmatched: 5. The CDR3 sequence is 17 residues long. The CDR3 loop is CASSLAAGTPGANVLTF. The CDR3, as DNA: TGTGCCAGCAGCTTGGCAGCGGGGACTCCTGGGGCCAACGTCCTGACTTTC.

The chain carries TRBV12-5 and TRBJ1-1; maybe TRBD1 (6 bases). Between the trimmed V and J ends, which lost 2 bases and 4 bases, there was a span of 14 bases. Germline lookup yields CDR1 LGHNT and CDR2 FRNRAP. This CDR3 has 15 residues. The CDR3 DNA reads as TGTGCTAGTGGTTTGATATCCAGGGGAGGCACTGAAGCTTTCTTT. Amino acid sequence: CASGLISRGGTEAFF.

A few counts support this clone. This rearrangement joins TRBV7-8 to TRBJ1-1; 8 bases match TRBD1. J was trimmed by 0 bases and V by 6 bases; bases with no gene match: 6. In germline, CDR1 is SGHVS, CDR2 FQNEAQ. This CDR3 is 15 amino acids long. The CDR3 DNA is TGTGCCAGCAGATCGCCGGACAGGGTGAACACTGAAGCTTTCTTT. Its translation: CASRSPDRVNTEAFF.

The chain carries TRBV5-4 and TRBJ2-5; D not resolved. The CDR3 has 13 amino acids. Germline lookup yields CDR1 SGHNT and CDR2 YYREEE (reference sequence). Trimming took 2 bases from V and 0 from J, leaving 5 bases between them. The CDR3: CASSFGHQETQYF. Written as DNA, the CDR3 is TGTGCCAGCAGCTTCGGACACCAAGAGACCCAGTACTTC.

This rearrangement joins TRBV7-2 to TRBJ2-5; no reliable D call. The germline V gene has CDR1 SGHTA and CDR2 FQGNSA. V lost 0 bases and J lost 2, with 7 bases in between. This CDR3 is built from 14 residues. In DNA form, the CDR3 reads TGTGCCAGCAGCTTAGCAGGGCAGCAAGAGACCCAGTACTTC. Amino acids: CASSLAGQQETQYF.

This clone was observed a single time. The rearrangement links TRBV15 to TRBJ2-4; D unclear. This CDR3 has 12 residues. Germline CDR1 is LNHNV and CDR2 is YYDKDF (reference sequence). The V gene lost 4 bases and the J gene lost 6 bases, with 7 bases spanning the gap. For the CDR3, the DNA is TGTGCCACCAGCAAGGGTCCAAACATTCAGTACTTC. Translated, it gives CATSKGPNIQYF.

In its sample, this clone was seen once. The chain couples TRBV25-1 to TRBJ2-5, with 8 positions matching TRBD2. The CDR3 runs to 14 residues. Per the germline V gene, CDR1 is MGHDK and CDR2 is SYGVNS. The V segment lost 3 bases and the J segment 5 bases; nucleotides outside the gene matches: 5. The CDR3 sequence is CASSEGLVVETQYF. The CDR3, as DNA: TGTGCCAGCAGTGAGGGACTAGTGGTGGAGACCCAGTACTTC.

The genes are TRBV30 and TRBJ1-5; D remains unclear. Between the trimmed V and J ends, which lost 0 bases and 7 bases, there was a span of 13 bases. Germline V gene sequence: CDR1 GTSNPN, CDR2 SVGIG (reference sequence). This CDR3 is 14 amino acids long. In nucleotides, the CDR3 is TGTGCCTGGAGTGTAGAATCAGGAGGACAGCCCCAGCATTTT. Residues: CAWSVESGGQPQHF.

This chain connects TRBV9 to TRBJ1-1; D remains ambiguous. The CDR3 has 14 amino acids. With 1 base removed from V and 4 bases from J, the gap between germline ends came to 11 bases. Germline lookup yields CDR1 SGDLS and CDR2 YYNGEE. The CDR3: CASSVQTLSTEAFF. The CDR3 DNA is TGTGCCAGCAGCGTACAGACCCTGAGCACTGAAGCTTTCTTT.

The chain is built from TRBV28 and TRBJ1-2, with 8 bases lining up with TRBD1. V lost 4 bases, J lost 0 bases, and 4 bases stayed unmatched. The CDR3 runs 15 residues. CDR1 is MDHEN and CDR2 is SYDVKM in the germline V gene. CDR3 nucleotides: TGTGCCAGCAGTTCTCCGGGACAGGCTAACTATGGCTACACCTTC. Translating gives CASSSPGQANYGYTF.

This chain uses TRBV29-1 with TRBJ2-1, with D unclear. V lost 7 bases to trimming and J lost 4 bases, with 17 bases between them. CDR3 length equals 14 residues. In germline, CDR1 is SQVTM, CDR2 ANQGSEA. The CDR3 region is CSASGLLGYNEQFF. DNA for the CDR3: TGCAGCGCCTCGGGTTTACTCGGGTACAATGAGCAGTTCTTC.

The chain is built from TRBV25-1 and TRBJ2-7; TRBD1 agrees at 7 bases. This CDR3 has 14 amino acids. CDR1 MGHDK and CDR2 SYGVNS come from the germline V gene. V shed 3 bases and J 3 bases; nucleotides not matched to a gene: 5. In DNA form, the CDR3 reads TGTGCCAGCAGTGATTGGGGACAGCACTACGAGCAGTACTTC. As protein: CASSDWGQHYEQYF.

This chain links TRBV7-2 with TRBJ2-3; 8 nucleotides match TRBD1. Germline CDR1 is SGHTA and CDR2 is FQGNSA. The CDR3 has 16 residues. V gave up 5 bases and J gave up 0 bases; unmatched junction bases: 7. The CDR3 reads CASSQRGTGSTDTQYF. Written as DNA, the CDR3 is TGTGCCAGCAGCCAGAGGGGGACAGGAAGCACAGATACGCAGTATTTT.

This clone showed up just a few times. The chain employs TRBV30 and TRBJ1-1; tentatively, D is TRBD1 (5 bases). The V gene lost 1 base and the J gene lost 0 bases, with 6 bases spanning the gap. The CDR3 has 13 residues. Germline V CDR1 and CDR2: GTSNPN, SVGIG (reference sequence). Here the CDR3 reads CAWSAGMNTEAFF. The DNA for the CDR3 is TGTGCCTGGAGTGCAGGGATGAACACTGAAGCTTTCTTT.

The genes are TRBV10-3 and TRBJ2-1, with 8 bases lining up with TRBD2. The CDR3 is 15 amino acids. Germline CDR1 is ENHRY and CDR2 is SYGVKD. V dropped 2 bases and J dropped 7; count of bases not matched to a gene: 7. CDR3: CAISEDGRAGNEQFF. In nucleotides, the CDR3 is TGTGCCATCAGTGAGGACGGGAGGGCCGGAAATGAGCAGTTCTTC.

V and J are TRBV6-1 and TRBJ1-5, with 12 bases matching TRBD1. CDR1 and CDR2 (germline): MNHNS, SASEGT. The CDR3 spans 18 residues. J lost 2 bases, V lost 4 bases, and 9 bases had no gene match. The CDR3 coding sequence is TGTGCCAGCAGTGTCCGGGACAGGGGGCGGGTAGGCAATCAGCCCCAGCATTTT. Residues: CASSVRDRGRVGNQPQHF.

The CDR3 DNA is TGTGCCAGCACTCTGCCGGCAGGGTTGTACACCGGGGAGCTGTTTTTT. Protein: CASTLPAGLYTGELFF. This sequence joins TRBV7-2 and TRBJ2-2, with D maybe TRBD1 (5 bases). The CDR3 extends over 16 amino acids. Germline CDR1 reads SGHTA; CDR2 reads FQGNSA. Deletions cut 7 bases from V and 3 bases from J, with 18 bases between.

The chain is built from TRBV28 and TRBJ1-1; a weak D match, TRBD1 (6 bases). This CDR3 is built from 15 residues. CDR1 is MDHEN and CDR2 is SYDVKM in the germline V gene. V lost 5 bases to trimming and J lost 4 bases, with 17 bases between them. The CDR3 protein is CASSPMGGRSTEAFF. DNA of the CDR3: TGTGCCAGCAGTCCTATGGGGGGGCGATCCACTGAAGCTTTCTTT.

This clone was detected only once. CDR3 region: CASSYGGGASDTQYF. The DNA for the CDR3 is TGTGCCAGCAGTTACGGGGGTGGGGCGTCCGATACGCAGTATTTT. The chain joins TRBV6-5 to TRBJ2-3; D may correspond to TRBD1 or TRBD2 (5 bases each). The germline CDR1 and CDR2 sequences are MNHEY and SVGAGI. V gave up 2 bases and J gave up 6 bases, with 15 bases separating them. CDR3 length: 15 residues.

V and J are TRBV7-9 and TRBJ2-3; D not resolved. CDR1 SEHNR and CDR2 FQNEAQ come from the germline V gene (reference sequence). This CDR3 has 12 amino acids. V lost 4 bases to trimming and J lost 2 bases, with 4 bases between them. CDR3 sequence reads: CASSSFTDTQYF. CDR3 bases: TGTGCCAGCAGCTCCTTCACAGATACGCAGTATTTT.

The V gene is TRBV29-1, the J gene TRBJ2-7; weak D call: TRBD1 (5 bases). V shed 5 bases and J shed 5 bases, with 13 bases lying between them. CDR1 and CDR2 from the germline V gene are SQVTM and ANQGSEA. This CDR3 is 12 amino acids long. The CDR3 DNA reads as TGCAGCGTTTACGCCGTAGGGGACGAGCAGTACTTC. Protein: CSVYAVGDEQYF.

This clone came up once. V gene TRBV27 combines with J gene TRBJ1-1, with TRBD1 identical over 7 bases. The CDR3 consists of 14 residues. Germline V gene lookup returns CDR1 MNHEY and CDR2 SMNVEV (reference sequence). Losses at the gene ends were 6 bases for V and 1 base for J; bases not matched to a gene: 5. DNA of the CDR3: TGTGCCAGCAGCCTCAGGGGGGCGAACACTGAAGCTTTCTTT. Translation: CASSLRGANTEAFF.

This clone was seen only once. This rearrangement joins TRBV4-1 to TRBJ2-5; 14 nucleotides line up with TRBD2. Trimming took 1 base from V and 5 from J; bases not matched to a gene: 3. The CDR3 is made up of 16 amino acids. Per the germline V gene, CDR1 is MGHRA and CDR2 is YSYEKL. CDR3 bases: TGCGCCAGCAGCCAAGGGACTAGCGGGGGGAGGGAGACCCAGTACTTC. This gives the protein CASSQGTSGGRETQYF.

The V call is TRBV4-2, the J call TRBJ2-1; 9 bases align to TRBD2. Germline CDR1 LGHNA, CDR2 YNFKEQ. The CDR3 has 16 residues. The V gene end was trimmed by 1 base and the J gene end by 4 bases; junction bases not matched to a gene: 5. CDR3 sequence reads: CASSQAAGGVYNEQFF. The DNA of the CDR3 is TGTGCCAGCAGCCAAGCCGCGGGGGGGGTTTACAATGAGCAGTTCTTC.

V usage is TRBV5-4 and J usage is TRBJ1-2, with a tentative D call TRBD1 (5 bases). The V end was cut by 0 bases, the J end by 4 bases, with 16 bases between. The CDR3 is 16 amino acids. The germline gives CDR1 SGHNT, CDR2 YYREEE (reference sequence). This chain's CDR3 is CASSLALSQELYGYTF. The CDR3 DNA reads TGTGCCAGCAGCTTGGCATTGTCACAGGAGCTCTATGGCTACACCTTC.

The chain employs TRBV6-4 and TRBJ1-2; D is possibly TRBD1 (5 bases). Germline CDR1 and CDR2: MRHNA and SNTAGT. The CDR3 loop spans 14 amino acids. Trimming stripped 5 bases from V and 1 base from J, with 11 bases between. CDR3 bases: TGTGCCAGCAGTCCCGAGGGGTTTAACTATGGCTACACCTTC. Its translation: CASSPEGFNYGYTF.

This sequence joins TRBV27 and TRBJ1-2; 11 nucleotides match TRBD1. With V trimmed by 5 bases and J by 4 bases, 6 bases remained unmatched. CDR1 is MNHEY, CDR2 SMNVEV, per germline (reference sequence). This CDR3 spans 15 amino acids. The CDR3 spells CASSHSGTGGYGYTF. In DNA, the CDR3 is TGTGCCAGCAGTCACTCCGGGACAGGGGGCTATGGCTACACCTTC.